This TCR beta chain was recorded in a study of T cells after yellow fever vaccination. The study's findings and limits: The secondary T-cell response peaked on day 5, not day 15, but was weaker. Abundant bulk-derived clonotypes could contaminate FACS-sorted repertoires. Most primary-vaccination clones recurred post-booster (about 96% CD4, roughly 91% CD8).

Regarding this clonotype: Its cognate antigen is unknown.

Generation of TCR cDNA used 5'RACE template switching (which added a universal primer site and UMIs). TCRdb re-called the 5' RACE reads with MiXCR, one entry per CDR3 protein. Of under 600,000 distinct CDR3 sequences in the sample, 21% are singletons; the top ten hold about 16%. The sequence was collected from a man aged 18-30 years who received the YFV17D yellow fever vaccine. Source: PBMCs, taken 21 days after the first yellow fever vaccination.

CDR3 amino acids: CARSTDTQYF. CDR3 nucleotides: TGTGCCAGGAGCACAGATACGCAGTATTTT. This chain links TRBV27 with TRBJ2-3; D not resolved. The CDR3 spans 10 residues. CDR1 and CDR2 (germline): MNHEY, SMNVEV (reference sequence). V lost 9 bases and J 0 bases, leaving 1 base between the germline ends.